The 5 T cell receptor beta chains given below trace back to one sample, sequenced in a study of shared clonotypes between healthy human individuals. CD45RO-negative, CCR7-selected cells formed the naive CD8 fraction, which excluded terminally differentiated effector memory CD45RA+ cells. Using immunoSEQ multiplex PCR, the repertoire was profiled, and TCRdb retains in-frame clones only, with some absent. This sample has some 630,000 clones, with roughly 95% found just once. The sample taken for sequencing was naive CD8+ T cells sorted from blood. The receptors here all came from a woman in her twenties or thirties in good health.

This rearrangement joins TRBV28 to TRBJ2-7, with a tentative D call TRBD2 (5 bases). Germline CDR1 reads MDHEN; CDR2 reads SYDVKM. V was trimmed by 6 bases and J by 9 bases, leaving 15 bases between them. The length of the CDR3 is 12 residues. The CDR3 protein is CASSFNPGWQYF. The CDR3 DNA is TGTGCCAGCAGCTTTAATCCGGGGTGGCAGTACTTC.

The V and J genes are TRBV5-6 and TRBJ1-5; possible D gene TRBD1, 6 bases. V lost 4 bases to trimming and J lost 3 bases, with 14 bases between them. CDR3 size: 15 residues. Per the germline V gene, CDR1 is SGHDT and CDR2 is YYEEEE. The CDR3 reads CASSRKQGLNQPQHF. As DNA, the CDR3 is TGTGCCAGCAGCCGGAAACAGGGACTCAATCAGCCCCAGCATTTT.

The CDR3 spells CASSLWRDEETQYF. The CDR3 DNA is TGTGCCAGCAGCTTGTGGCGGGATGAGGAGACCCAGTACTTC. V and J are TRBV5-6 and TRBJ2-5; possible D gene TRBD2, 6 bases. The CDR3 spans 14 residues. Trimming left V 1 base short and J 5 bases short, with 12 bases between. Looked up from germline, CDR1 is SGHDT and CDR2 is YYEEEE.

The CDR3 spells CASNPTGIEETQYF. In DNA form, the CDR3 reads TGTGCCAGCAATCCTACAGGGATTGAGGAGACCCAGTACTTC. The chain joins TRBV28 to TRBJ2-5; a possible D gene is TRBD1 (6 bases). Between the trimmed V and J ends, which lost 7 bases and 5 bases, there was a span of 17 bases. The CDR3 is 14 residues long. CDR1 and CDR2 (germline): MDHEN, SYDVKM.

The DNA of the CDR3 is TGTGCCAGTAGTATTTCTCGGGCTAATGAGCAGTTCTTC. Protein product: CASSISRANEQFF. The chain links TRBV19 to TRBJ2-1; D unresolved. This CDR3 spans 13 amino acids. V lost 3 bases and J lost 7, with 10 bases in between. The germline CDR1 and CDR2 sequences are LNHDA and SQIVND (reference sequence).